Listed below are T cell receptor beta chains from one sample, sequenced in a study of Graves' ophthalmopathy and Graves' hyperthyroidism. TCRdb re-analysed the multiplex PCR reads in MiXCR, keeping a single row per CDR3 protein. This table holds about 500,000 distinct CDR3 sequences, less than 40% found once. The sample was peripheral blood or thyroid tissue (not recorded which). These receptors all stem from an adult man with Graves' hyperthyroidism. Each CDR3 is given with its conserved first and last residue. D genes are given only for firm matches. For some rows the clone size is stated as once, few or many, or as a class when expanded; others skip it.

V	J	D	size	CDR3	DNA
TRBV25-1	TRBJ2-7	TRBD1	many	CASSPQTGIGYEQYF	TGTGCCAGCAGTCCACAGACAGGGATCGGCTACGAGCAGTACTTC
TRBV7-6	TRBJ1-1	NA	many	CASSLVYRGRSNTEAFF	TGTGCCAGCAGCTTAGTGTACCGGGGCAGGTCGAACACTGAAGCTTTCTTT
TRBV6-5	TRBJ2-7	NA	few	CASSYIAEGSYEQYF	TGTGCCAGCAGTTATATAGCGGAGGGCTCCTACGAGCAGTACTTC
TRBV29-1	TRBJ1-2	TRBD1	NA	CSVGGRLGQGPSYGYTF	TGCAGCGTTGGAGGGAGACTCGGACAGGGACCCAGCTATGGCTACACCTTC
TRBV11-3	TRBJ2-7	TRBD2	many	CASSFASGSSYEQYF	TGTGCCAGCAGCTTCGCGAGCGGGAGTTCCTACGAGCAGTACTTC
TRBV27	TRBJ2-7	TRBD1	NA	CASSLSDRIYEQYF	TGTGCCAGCAGTTTATCGGACAGGATCTACGAGCAGTACTTC
TRBV11-2	TRBJ2-5	NA	many	CASSLPPDDWETQYF	TGTGCCAGCAGCTTACCCCCGGACGATTGGGAGACCCAGTACTTC
TRBV9	TRBJ2-7	NA	NA	CASSAQQGYEQYF	TGTGCCAGCAGCGCGCAACAGGGCTACGAGCAGTACTTC
TRBV4-3	TRBJ1-3	NA	NA	CASSQVGGENTIYF	TGCGCCAGCAGCCAAGTTGGAGGAGAAAACACCATATATTTT
TRBV12-3/TRBV12-4	TRBJ1-5	NA	many	CASRINSNQPQHF	TGTGCCAGCAGAATCAATAGCAATCAGCCCCAGCATTTT
TRBV5-1	TRBJ2-7	TRBD1	NA	CASSWDRAPYEQYF	TGCGCCAGCAGCTGGGACAGGGCCCCCTACGAGCAGTACTTC
TRBV2	TRBJ2-5	NA	many	CATRPYLQETQYF	TGTGCCACCCGACCGTATCTTCAGGAGACCCAGTACTTC
TRBV29-1	TRBJ2-3	NA	many	CSVELGRGDTQYF	TGCAGCGTTGAATTAGGCAGGGGAGATACGCAGTATTTT
TRBV5-6	TRBJ2-5	NA	many	CASSLNVGVEETQYF	TGTGCCAGCAGCTTGAATGTTGGGGTTGAAGAGACCCAGTACTTC
TRBV7-3	TRBJ2-3	NA	NA	CASSQGVGDLSTGTQYF	TGTGCCAGCAGCCAGGGGGTGGGGGACTTAAGCACAGGTACGCAGTATTTT
TRBV12-3/TRBV12-4	TRBJ2-7	NA	many	CASSFRRDTSYEQYF	TGTGCCAGCAGTTTTCGGCGGGACACCTCCTACGAGCAGTACTTC
TRBV6-5	TRBJ1-3	TRBD1	few	CASSHNRGEVAGNTIYF	TGTGCCAGCAGTCACAACAGGGGAGAAGTAGCTGGAAACACCATATATTTT
TRBV3-1	TRBJ1-1	NA	few	CASSQLPQGEAFF	TGTGCCAGCAGCCAACTTCCACAGGGTGAAGCTTTCTTT
TRBV9	TRBJ2-7	TRBD1	many	CASSPGQAAYEQYF	TGTGCCAGCAGCCCGGGACAGGCAGCCTACGAGCAGTACTTC
TRBV29-1	TRBJ1-1	NA	many	CSVGVGGLNTEAFF	TGCAGCGTTGGGGTCGGCGGCTTGAACACTGAAGCTTTCTTT
TRBV7-8	TRBJ2-1	NA	NA	CASSQVGQSYNEQFF	TGTGCCAGCAGCCAAGTGGGGCAGAGTTACAATGAGCAGTTCTTC
TRBV7-9	TRBJ2-2	NA	NA	CASSPVLAGELFF	TGTGCCAGCAGCCCCGTCTTAGCCGGGGAGCTGTTTTTT
TRBV7-9	TRBJ2-7	NA	few	CASSSASSYEQYF	TGTGCCAGCTCATCGGCGAGCTCCTACGAGCAGTACTTC
TRBV19	TRBJ1-2	NA	many	CASSISDTDYGYTF	TGTGCCAGTAGTATTTCCGACACCGACTATGGCTACACCTTC
TRBV7-2	TRBJ2-2	TRBD2	NA	CANSSIIAGGFGGELFF	TGCGCCAACAGCTCAATTATAGCGGGAGGTTTCGGCGGGGAGCTGTTTTTT
TRBV24-1	TRBJ1-4	TRBD1	many	CATSDFRGDSNEKLFF	TGTGCCACCAGTGATTTCCGCGGGGACAGCAATGAAAAACTGTTTTTT
TRBV10-3	TRBJ2-7	NA	NA	CAISPDTGGLYEQYF	TGTGCCATCAGCCCCGACACCGGGGGCCTCTACGAGCAGTACTTC
TRBV29-1	TRBJ2-2	NA	once	CSIGQTTKGGELFF	TGCAGCATAGGACAGACGACGAAGGGCGGGGAGCTGTTTTTT
TRBV25-1	TRBJ1-1	NA	NA	CASSEFEGPEAFF	TGTGCCAGCAGTGAATTCGAGGGACCTGAAGCTTTCTTT
TRBV20-1	TRBJ1-5	TRBD1	many	CSARDRRTGNQPQHF	TGCAGTGCTAGAGATAGAAGGACAGGGAATCAGCCCCAGCATTTT
TRBV2	TRBJ1-6	TRBD1	many	CASSDHGQGSSYNSPLHF	TGTGCCAGCAGTGACCATGGACAGGGGAGCTCCTATAATTCACCCCTCCACTTT
TRBV7-2	TRBJ2-7	NA	many	CASETGGGYEQYF	TGTGCCAGCGAGACTGGAGGGGGCTACGAGCAGTACTTC
TRBV20-1	TRBJ1-6	NA	many	CSARVQANNSPLHF	TGCAGTGCTAGGGTGCAGGCTAATAATTCACCCCTCCACTTT
TRBV20-1	TRBJ1-1	NA	many	CSARPTRGVGTEAFF	TGCAGTGCTAGACCGACCCGCGGGGTGGGGACTGAAGCTTTCTTT
TRBV7-2	TRBJ2-7	NA	few	CASSLRLADNEQYF	TGTGCCAGCAGCTTAAGACTGGCGGACAATGAGCAGTACTTC
TRBV5-6	TRBJ2-7	TRBD2	NA	CASSITSGRHDEQYF	TGTGCCAGCAGCATAACTAGCGGGAGACACGACGAGCAGTACTTC
TRBV7-3	TRBJ2-7	TRBD1	many	CASSFTGGGEQYF	TGTGCCAGCAGCTTTACAGGGGGCGGTGAGCAGTACTTC
TRBV7-9	TRBJ2-5	TRBD2	many	CASSLGLADQETQYF	TGTGCCAGCAGCTTAGGTCTAGCGGACCAAGAGACCCAGTACTTC
TRBV14	TRBJ2-7	TRBD1	NA	CASSAGTGASYEQYF	TGTGCCAGCAGTGCCGGGACAGGGGCCTCGTACGAGCAGTACTTC
TRBV25-1	TRBJ2-5	NA	NA	CASSNAGERETQYF	TGTGCCAGCAGCAACGCAGGGGAGCGGGAGACCCAGTACTTC
TRBV29-1	TRBJ1-2	TRBD1	many	CSVRDRQMNYGYTF	TGCAGCGTTCGGGACAGACAGATGAACTATGGCTACACCTTC
TRBV6-5	TRBJ2-2	NA	many	CASSYTDTGELFF	TGTGCCAGCAGTTACACGGACACCGGGGAGCTGTTTTTT
TRBV10-2	TRBJ2-7	NA	many	CASSEGGNYEQYF	TGCGCCAGCAGTGAGGGAGGGAACTACGAGCAGTACTTC
TRBV7-2	TRBJ2-1	TRBD2	once	CASSLTLAGAYNEQFF	TGTGCCAGCAGCTTGACACTAGCGGGAGCTTACAATGAGCAGTTCTTC